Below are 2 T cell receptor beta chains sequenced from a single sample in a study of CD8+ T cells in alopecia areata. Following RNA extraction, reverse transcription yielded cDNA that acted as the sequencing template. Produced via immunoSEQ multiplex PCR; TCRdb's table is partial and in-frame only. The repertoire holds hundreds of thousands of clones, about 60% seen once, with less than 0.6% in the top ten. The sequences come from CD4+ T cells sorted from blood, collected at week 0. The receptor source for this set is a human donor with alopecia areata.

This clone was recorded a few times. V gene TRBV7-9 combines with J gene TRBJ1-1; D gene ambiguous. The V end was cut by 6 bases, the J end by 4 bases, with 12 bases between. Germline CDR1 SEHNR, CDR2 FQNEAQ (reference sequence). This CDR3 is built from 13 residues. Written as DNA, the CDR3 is TGTGCCAGCAGTGAGGTGGCTGGCACTGAAGCTTTCTTT. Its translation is CASSEVAGTEAFF.

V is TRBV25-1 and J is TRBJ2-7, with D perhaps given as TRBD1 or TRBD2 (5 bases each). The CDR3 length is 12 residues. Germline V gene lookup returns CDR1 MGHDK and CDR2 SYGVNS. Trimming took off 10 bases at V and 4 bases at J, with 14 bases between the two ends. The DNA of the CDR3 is TGTGCCATCGGGACGTCACGGTACGAGCAGTACTTC. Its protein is CAIGTSRYEQYF.